This entry describes one TCR beta chain. What it recognizes is unknown. This CDR3 spans 11 amino acids. The V and J ends lost 6 bases and 0 bases respectively, with 2 bases between them. The germline gives CDR1 SGHTA, CDR2 FQGTGA. The data are from a study of shared clonotypes between healthy human individuals. Study context: Per donor, three plates held CD4 naive cells, three held CD4 memory, two held CD8 naive and one held CD8 memory. Points from the study as a whole: A generally larger estimated richness was seen in naive subsets than in memory subsets.

Replicate sorted-subset PCRs were loaded with around 220 ng DNA, roughly 33,000 T cell genomes. The data were produced by immunoSEQ multiplex PCR, yet TCRdb's version contains in-frame clones alone and is incomplete. The repertoire holds roughly 700,000 clones, with about 90% as singletons. The receptor was isolated from a young man in good health. Some clones in this sample may be carry-over from other donors' samples. This chain connects TRBV7-3 to TRBJ1-1; D gene unclear. The specimen was memory CD8+ T cells from PBMCs. Subset here: CD45RO+ cells pooled with CCR7-negative TemRA cells. This chain's CDR3 is CASRMNTEAFF. The CDR3 DNA sequence: TGTGCCAGCAGGATGAACACTGAAGCTTTCTTT.